This T cell receptor beta chain was sequenced in a study of siplizumab effects on memory and regulatory T cells. Assays captured about 10^5 TCR templates per sample. Assay: immunoSEQ multiplex PCR; the TCRdb copy retains only in-frame clones and omits some. Seen here are roughly 100,000 clones, about 93% observed once, and the top ten hold 0.25% to 0.35%. Study-level findings and limits: In siplizumab conditions, mappable alloreactive CD4+ clones averaged 68.8% Treg-derived, against around 30% in controls. Confirmation was lacking for the suppressive function of proliferating Tregs derived from siplizumab cultures.

In regard to this clone: Its target is not known.

There are 14 residues in the CDR3. J was trimmed by 8 bases and V by 1 base; bases with no gene match: 7. The V gene's germline CDR1 is SEHNR and CDR2 FQNEAQ (reference sequence). This rearrangement joins TRBV7-9 to TRBJ1-2, with 7 bases identical to TRBD1. The clonotype comes from a human donor in good health. The specimen was CD4+ T cells sorted from blood. CDR3 sequence (DNA): TGTGCCAGCAGCTTAGGACAGGGCGTACTCGGCTACACCTTC. Protein: CASSLGQGVLGYTF.